Reported below is one T cell receptor beta chain. Authors' analysis steps: Reference gene primer amplification gave estimated nucleated cell counts. Sequenced by immunoSEQ multiplex PCR; TCRdb stores in-frame clones only, minus some. The DNA was the basis for D and trimming; V, J and clone size are from that table. The table has around 130,000 clones, 84% seen once. This entry is derived from a study of blood T cell repertoires in COVID-19. V lost 7 bases to trimming and J lost 3 bases, with 6 bases between them. The CDR3 is 11 residues long. The sequenced material came from peripheral blood. This receptor was taken from a man in his 60s with acute or convalescent COVID-19. The chain recombines TRBV12-3 or TRBV12-4 with TRBJ1-2; unclear D gene. The CDR3 region has the DNA TGTGCCAGCAACAGAGACTATGGCTACACCTTC. This encodes CASNRDYGYTF.